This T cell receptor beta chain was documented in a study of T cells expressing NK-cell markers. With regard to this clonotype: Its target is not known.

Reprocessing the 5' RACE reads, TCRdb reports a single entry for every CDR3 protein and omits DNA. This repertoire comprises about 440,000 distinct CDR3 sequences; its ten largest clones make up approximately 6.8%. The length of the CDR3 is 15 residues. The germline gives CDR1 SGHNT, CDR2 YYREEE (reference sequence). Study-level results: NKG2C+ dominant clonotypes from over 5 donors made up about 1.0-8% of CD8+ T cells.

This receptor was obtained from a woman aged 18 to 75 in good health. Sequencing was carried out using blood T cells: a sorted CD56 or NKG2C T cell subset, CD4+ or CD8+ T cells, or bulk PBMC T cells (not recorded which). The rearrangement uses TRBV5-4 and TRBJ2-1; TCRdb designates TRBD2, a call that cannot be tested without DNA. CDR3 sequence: CASSETSGGPGEQFF.